Following are 2 T cell receptor beta chains from one sample sequenced in a study of blood T cell repertoires in COVID-19. Some clones are missing from TCRdb's copy, which holds only in-frame ones; the method was immunoSEQ multiplex PCR. This table holds a few hundred thousand clones, roughly 85% found once. Sequences were obtained from PBMCs or T cells enriched from blood (not recorded which). The source is a man aged 35 to 55 who had recovered from COVID-19.

The chain recombines TRBV5-4 with TRBJ2-3, with 9 bases identical to TRBD1. CDR3 size: 14 residues. J was trimmed by 3 bases and V by 5 bases; bases with no gene match: 4. In germline, CDR1 is SGHNT, CDR2 YYREEE (reference sequence). The chain's CDR3 is CASSRGQGTDTQYF. CDR3 in DNA: TGTGCCAGCAGTAGGGGACAGGGAACAGATACGCAGTATTTT.

J is TRBJ1-1 and V is TRBV6-5; TRBD1 aligns across 7 bases. The CDR3 spans 15 residues. Germline V lookup: CDR1 MNHEY, CDR2 SVGAGI. V gave up 5 bases and J gave up 4 bases; unmatched junction bases: 10. CDR3 DNA sequence: TGTGCCAGCAGTCCTACAGGGGTCTGGGGCACTGAAGCTTTCTTT. Its translation: CASSPTGVWGTEAFF.